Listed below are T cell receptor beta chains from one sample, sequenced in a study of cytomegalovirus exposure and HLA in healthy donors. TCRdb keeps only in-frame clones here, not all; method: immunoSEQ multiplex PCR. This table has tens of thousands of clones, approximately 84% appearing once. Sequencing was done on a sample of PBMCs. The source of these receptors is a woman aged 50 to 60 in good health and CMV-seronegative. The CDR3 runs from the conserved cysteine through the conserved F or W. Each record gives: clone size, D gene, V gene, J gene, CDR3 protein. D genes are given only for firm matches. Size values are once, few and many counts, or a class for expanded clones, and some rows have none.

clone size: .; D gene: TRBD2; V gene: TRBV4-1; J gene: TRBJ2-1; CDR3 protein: CASSRKSLGLPEQFF
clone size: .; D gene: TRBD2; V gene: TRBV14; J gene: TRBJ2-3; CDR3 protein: CASSRFSGIDGKDTQYF
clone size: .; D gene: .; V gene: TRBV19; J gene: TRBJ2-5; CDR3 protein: CASSIGGIQETQYF
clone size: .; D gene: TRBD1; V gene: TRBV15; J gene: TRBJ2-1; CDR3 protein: CATSRGTGGVSDNEQFF
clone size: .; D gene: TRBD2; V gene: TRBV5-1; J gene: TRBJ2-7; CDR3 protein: CASRSDPAGGQYF
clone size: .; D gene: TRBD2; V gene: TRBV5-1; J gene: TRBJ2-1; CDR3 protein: CASSFTSGNAYNEQFF
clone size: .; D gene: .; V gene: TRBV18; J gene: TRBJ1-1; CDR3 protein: CASSPPHTMNTEAFF
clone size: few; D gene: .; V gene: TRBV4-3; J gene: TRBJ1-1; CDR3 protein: CASSLGLVDSEAFF
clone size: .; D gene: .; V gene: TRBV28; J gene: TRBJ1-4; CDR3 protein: CASSLRAVATNEKLFF
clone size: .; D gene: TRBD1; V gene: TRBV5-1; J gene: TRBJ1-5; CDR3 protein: CASSLDPTGNQPQHF
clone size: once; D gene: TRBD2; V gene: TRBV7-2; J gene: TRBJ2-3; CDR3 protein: CASSPRTSGEGLDTQYF
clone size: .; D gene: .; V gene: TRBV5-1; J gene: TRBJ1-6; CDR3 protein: CASSARGSYNSPLHF
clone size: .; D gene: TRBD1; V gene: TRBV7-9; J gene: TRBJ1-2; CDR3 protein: CASSSRDRGDGYTF
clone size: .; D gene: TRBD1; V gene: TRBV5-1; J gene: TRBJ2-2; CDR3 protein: CASSLQTGTSTGELFF
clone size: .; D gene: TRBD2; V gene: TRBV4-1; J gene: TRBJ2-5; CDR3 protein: CASSQGGLAGGETQYF
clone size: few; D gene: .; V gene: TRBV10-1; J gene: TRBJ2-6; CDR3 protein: CASSESSPGEGSGANVLTF
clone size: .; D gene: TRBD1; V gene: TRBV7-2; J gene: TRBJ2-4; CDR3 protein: CASSTRQGKGIQYF
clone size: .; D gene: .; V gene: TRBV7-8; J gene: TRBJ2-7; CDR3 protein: CASSLGVYRADEQYF
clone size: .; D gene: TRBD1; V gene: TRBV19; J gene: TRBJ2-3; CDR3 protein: CASRDPRGPGTDTQYF
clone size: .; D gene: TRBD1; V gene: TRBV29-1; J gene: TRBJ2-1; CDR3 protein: CSVGEMKGQEYNEQFF
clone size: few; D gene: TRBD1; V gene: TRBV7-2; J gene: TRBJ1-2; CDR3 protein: CASSLVTGEVYGYTF
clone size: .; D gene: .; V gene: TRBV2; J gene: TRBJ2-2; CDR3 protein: CASSESTAGTGELFF
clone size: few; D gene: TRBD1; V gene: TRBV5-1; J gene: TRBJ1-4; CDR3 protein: CASSSGTGGEKLFF
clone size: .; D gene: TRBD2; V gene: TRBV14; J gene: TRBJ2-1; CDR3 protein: CASSRWTSEPWDEQFF
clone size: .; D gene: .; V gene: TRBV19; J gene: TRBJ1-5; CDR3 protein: CASSIKGEQPQHF
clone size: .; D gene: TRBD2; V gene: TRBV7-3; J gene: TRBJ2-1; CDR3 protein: CASSLKGGRWDEQFF
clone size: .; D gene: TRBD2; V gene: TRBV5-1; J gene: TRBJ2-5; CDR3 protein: CASSLGQLAGYQETQYF
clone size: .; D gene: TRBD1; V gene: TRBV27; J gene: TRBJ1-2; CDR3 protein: CASSTINPGQVYGYTF
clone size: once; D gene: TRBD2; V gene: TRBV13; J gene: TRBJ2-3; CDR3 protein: CASSLEAGGGTDTQYF
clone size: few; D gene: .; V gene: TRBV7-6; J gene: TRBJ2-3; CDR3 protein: CASSLEGRGSTDTQYF
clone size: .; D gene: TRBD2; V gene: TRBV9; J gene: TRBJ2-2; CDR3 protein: CASSATSGGTGELFF
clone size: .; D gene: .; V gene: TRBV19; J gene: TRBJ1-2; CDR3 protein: CASSIAGNGYTF
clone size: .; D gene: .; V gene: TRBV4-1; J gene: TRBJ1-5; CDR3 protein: CASSQEKADTYSNQPQHF
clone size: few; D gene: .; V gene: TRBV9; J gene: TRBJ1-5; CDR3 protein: CASSVAGGFNQPQHF
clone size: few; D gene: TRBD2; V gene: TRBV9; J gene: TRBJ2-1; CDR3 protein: CASSVSGGSYNEQFF
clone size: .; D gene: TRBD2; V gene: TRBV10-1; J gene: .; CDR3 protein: CASSGGSSYEQYF
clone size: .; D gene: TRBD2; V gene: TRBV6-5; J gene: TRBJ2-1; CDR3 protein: CASSLAGGRNEQFF
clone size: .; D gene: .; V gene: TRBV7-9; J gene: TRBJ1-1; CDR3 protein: CASSPRGKNTEAFF
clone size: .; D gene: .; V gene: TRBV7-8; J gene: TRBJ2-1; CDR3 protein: CASSLMRVEDFYNEQFF
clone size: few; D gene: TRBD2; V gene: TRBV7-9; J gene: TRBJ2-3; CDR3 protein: CASSPGLGTDTQYF
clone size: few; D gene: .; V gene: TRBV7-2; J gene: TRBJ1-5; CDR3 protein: CASSFRQANQPQHF
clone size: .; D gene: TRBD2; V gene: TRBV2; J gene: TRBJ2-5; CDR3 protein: CASTGGGAGQETQYF
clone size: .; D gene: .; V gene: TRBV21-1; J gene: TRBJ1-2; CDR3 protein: CASSPIAAGYGYTF
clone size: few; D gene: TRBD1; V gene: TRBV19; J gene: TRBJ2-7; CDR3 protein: CASSSDRGLYEQYF
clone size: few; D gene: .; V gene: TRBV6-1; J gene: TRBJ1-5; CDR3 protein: CASFTGGPQHF
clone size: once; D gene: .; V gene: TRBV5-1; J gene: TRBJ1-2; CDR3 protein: CASSSSYSADGYTF
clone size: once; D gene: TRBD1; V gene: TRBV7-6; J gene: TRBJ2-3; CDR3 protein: CASSLYRDRATDTQYF
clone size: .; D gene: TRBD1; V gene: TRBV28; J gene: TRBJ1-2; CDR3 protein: CASSSDRGRYTF
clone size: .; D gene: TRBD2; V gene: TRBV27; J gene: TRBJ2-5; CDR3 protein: CASSILAGAFETQYF
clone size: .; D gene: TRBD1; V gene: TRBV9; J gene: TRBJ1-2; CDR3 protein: CASSVNQGGHHGYTF
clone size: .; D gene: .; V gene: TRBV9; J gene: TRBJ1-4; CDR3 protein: CASSVGTAATNEKLFF
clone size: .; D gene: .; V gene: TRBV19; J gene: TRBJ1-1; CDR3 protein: CASSIKSFSGTEAFF
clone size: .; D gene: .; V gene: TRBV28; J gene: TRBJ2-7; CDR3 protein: CASSLAGSEQYF
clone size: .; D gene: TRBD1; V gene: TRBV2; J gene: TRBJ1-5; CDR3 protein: CASKGAQGNQPQHF
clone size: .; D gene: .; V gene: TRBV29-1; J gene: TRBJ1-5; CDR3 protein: CSVEDLDKSNQPQHF
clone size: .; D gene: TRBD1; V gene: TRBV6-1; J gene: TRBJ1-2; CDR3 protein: CASGDRDRGAGYTF
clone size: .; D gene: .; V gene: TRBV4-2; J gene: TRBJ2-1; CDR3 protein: CASSQDQQGSSYNEQFF
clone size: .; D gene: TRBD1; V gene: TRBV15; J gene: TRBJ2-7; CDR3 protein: CATRQTGKTYEQYF
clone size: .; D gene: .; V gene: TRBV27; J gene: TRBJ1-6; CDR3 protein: CASSEPQNSPLHF
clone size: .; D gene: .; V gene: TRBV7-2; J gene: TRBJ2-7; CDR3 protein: CASSFHRDSLLHYEQYF